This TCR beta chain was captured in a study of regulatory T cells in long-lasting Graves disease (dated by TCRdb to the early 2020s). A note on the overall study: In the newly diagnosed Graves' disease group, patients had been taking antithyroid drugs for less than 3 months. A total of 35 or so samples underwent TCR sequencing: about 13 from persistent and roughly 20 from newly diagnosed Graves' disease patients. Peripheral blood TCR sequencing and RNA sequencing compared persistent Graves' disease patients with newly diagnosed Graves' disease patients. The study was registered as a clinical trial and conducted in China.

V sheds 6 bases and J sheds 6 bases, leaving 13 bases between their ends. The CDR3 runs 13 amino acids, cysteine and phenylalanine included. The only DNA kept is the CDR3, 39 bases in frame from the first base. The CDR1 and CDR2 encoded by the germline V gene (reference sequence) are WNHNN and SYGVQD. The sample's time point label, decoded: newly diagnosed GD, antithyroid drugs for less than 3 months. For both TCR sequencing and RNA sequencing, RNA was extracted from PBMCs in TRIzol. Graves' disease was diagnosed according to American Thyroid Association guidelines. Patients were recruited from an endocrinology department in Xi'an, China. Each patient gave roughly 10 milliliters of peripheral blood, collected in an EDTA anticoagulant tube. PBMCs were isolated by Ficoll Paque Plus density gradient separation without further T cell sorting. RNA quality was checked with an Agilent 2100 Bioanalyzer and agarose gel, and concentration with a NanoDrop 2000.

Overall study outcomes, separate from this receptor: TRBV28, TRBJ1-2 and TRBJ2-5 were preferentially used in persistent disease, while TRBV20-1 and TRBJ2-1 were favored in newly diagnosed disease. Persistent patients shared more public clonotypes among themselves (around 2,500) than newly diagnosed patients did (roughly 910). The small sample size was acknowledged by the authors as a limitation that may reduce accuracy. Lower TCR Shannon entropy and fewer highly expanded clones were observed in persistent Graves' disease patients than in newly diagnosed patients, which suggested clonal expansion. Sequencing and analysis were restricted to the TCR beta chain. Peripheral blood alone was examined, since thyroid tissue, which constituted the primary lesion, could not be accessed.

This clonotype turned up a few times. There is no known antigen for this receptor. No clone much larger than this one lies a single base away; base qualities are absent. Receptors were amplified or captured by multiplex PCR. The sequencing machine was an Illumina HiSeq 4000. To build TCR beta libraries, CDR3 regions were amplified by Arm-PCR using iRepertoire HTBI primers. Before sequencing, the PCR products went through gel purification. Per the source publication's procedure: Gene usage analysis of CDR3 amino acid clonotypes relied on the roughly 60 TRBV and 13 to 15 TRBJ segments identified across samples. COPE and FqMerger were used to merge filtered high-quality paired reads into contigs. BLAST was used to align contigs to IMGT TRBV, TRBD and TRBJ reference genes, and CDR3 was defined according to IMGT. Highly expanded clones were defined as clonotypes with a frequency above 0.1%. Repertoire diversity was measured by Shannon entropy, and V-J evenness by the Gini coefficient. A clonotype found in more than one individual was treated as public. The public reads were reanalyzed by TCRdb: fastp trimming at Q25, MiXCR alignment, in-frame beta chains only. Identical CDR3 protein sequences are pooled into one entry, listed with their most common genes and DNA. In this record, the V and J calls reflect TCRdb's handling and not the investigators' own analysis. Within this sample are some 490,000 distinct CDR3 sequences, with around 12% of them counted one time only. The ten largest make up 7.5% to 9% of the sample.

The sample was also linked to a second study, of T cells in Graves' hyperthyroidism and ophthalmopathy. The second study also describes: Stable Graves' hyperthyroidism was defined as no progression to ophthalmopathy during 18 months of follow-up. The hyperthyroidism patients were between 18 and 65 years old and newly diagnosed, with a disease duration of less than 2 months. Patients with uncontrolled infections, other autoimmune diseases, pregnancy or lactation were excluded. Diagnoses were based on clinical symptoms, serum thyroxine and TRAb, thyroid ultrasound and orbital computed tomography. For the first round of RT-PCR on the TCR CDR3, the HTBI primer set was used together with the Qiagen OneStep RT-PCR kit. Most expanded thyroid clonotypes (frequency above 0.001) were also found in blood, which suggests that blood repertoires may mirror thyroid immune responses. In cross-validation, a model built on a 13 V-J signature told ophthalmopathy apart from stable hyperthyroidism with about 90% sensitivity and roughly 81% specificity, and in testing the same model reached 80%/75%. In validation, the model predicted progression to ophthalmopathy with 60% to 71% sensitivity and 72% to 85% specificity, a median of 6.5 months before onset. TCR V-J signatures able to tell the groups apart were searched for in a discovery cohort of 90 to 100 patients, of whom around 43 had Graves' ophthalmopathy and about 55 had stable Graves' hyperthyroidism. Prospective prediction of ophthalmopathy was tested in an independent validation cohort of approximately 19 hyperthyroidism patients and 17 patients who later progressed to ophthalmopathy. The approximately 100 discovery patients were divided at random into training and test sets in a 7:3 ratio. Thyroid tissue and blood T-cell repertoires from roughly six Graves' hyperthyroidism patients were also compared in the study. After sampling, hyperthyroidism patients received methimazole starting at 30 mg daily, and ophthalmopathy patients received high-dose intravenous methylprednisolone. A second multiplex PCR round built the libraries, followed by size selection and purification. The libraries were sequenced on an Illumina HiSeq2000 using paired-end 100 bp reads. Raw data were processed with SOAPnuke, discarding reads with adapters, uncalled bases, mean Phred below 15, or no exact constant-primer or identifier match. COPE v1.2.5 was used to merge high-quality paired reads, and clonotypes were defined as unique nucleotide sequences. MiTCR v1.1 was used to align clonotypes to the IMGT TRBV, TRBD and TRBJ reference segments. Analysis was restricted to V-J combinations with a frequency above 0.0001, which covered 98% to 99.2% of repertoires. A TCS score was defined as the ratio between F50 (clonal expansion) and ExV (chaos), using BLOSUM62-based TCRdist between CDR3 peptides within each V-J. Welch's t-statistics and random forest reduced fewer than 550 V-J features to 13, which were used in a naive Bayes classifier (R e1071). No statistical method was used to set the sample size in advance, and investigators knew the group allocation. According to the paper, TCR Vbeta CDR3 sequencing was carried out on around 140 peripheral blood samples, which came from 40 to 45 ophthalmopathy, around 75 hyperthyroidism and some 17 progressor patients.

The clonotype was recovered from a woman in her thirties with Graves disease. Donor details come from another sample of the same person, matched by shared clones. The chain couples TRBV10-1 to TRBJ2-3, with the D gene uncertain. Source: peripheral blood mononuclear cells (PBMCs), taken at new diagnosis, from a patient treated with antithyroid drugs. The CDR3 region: CASSSLGFDTQYF. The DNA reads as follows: TGCGCCAGCAGCTCATTAGGGTTTGATACGCAGTATTTT.